This T cell receptor beta chain was recovered during a study of Graves' ophthalmopathy and Graves' hyperthyroidism. Whole-study context: No treatment had been given when peripheral blood was collected at initial diagnosis. Study findings and constraints: Most thyroid-expanded clonotypes exceeding 0.001 frequency were also found in blood.

This clonotype was observed many times. As yet, its antigen is unknown. No donor had other autoimmune disease, uncontrolled infection, pregnancy or lactation. An approximately 10 ml volume of fresh peripheral blood provided the PBMCs. The TCR beta CDR3 regions underwent amplification from RNA transcripts. HTBI-primed first-round RT-PCR preceded second-round multiplex PCR. One entry per CDR3 protein, called by TCRdb with MiXCR from the multiplex PCR reads. Of around 340,000 distinct CDR3 sequences in the sample, roughly a sixth were seen once. Specimen: peripheral blood. This receptor was obtained from an adult man with Graves' ophthalmopathy.

The CDR3 sequence is CASSPTGDAAMGYTF. In nucleotides, the CDR3 is TGCGCCAGCAGCCCAACAGGGGACGCAGCTATGGGCTACACCTTC. The chain uses TRBV5-1 and TRBJ1-2, with TRBD1 matching 7 bases. The CDR3 extends over 15 amino acids. Trimming took 4 bases from V and 8 from J; bases not matched to a gene: 14. Germline CDR1 SGHRS, CDR2 YFSETQ.